This T cell receptor beta chain stems from a study of T-cell reconstitution after alpha-beta-depleted transplantation in children. V lost 0 bases to trimming and J lost 7 bases; unmatched junction nucleotides: 13. This CDR3 is 18 amino acids long. Germline loops: CDR1 SGHRS, CDR2 YFSETQ. The TCRbeta library incorporated unique molecular identifiers. In TCRdb, the PCR reads were re-called with MiXCR into one record per CDR3 protein. The sample lists some 520,000 distinct CDR3 sequences, less than 35% occurring once. The sequencing used PBMCs from the stem cell graft donor, collected from the stem cell graft. V and J are TRBV5-1 and TRBJ2-1, with TRBD2 identical over 10 bases. The sequence was collected from a human donor who donated a stem cell graft to a child with aplastic anemia. The CDR3 DNA is TGCGCCAGCAGCTTGGCAGCGGGAGGGCCAAGAGAGAGGAATGAGCAGTTCTTC. This sequence encodes CASSLAAGGPRERNEQFF.